What follows are 5 T cell receptor beta chains derived from one specimen sequenced in a study of response to subunit inactivated influenza vaccine. Each CDR3 protein is one row after TCRdb ran MiXCR on the RT-PCR reads. In the table there are hundreds of thousands of distinct CDR3 sequences, 11% to 15% of which are singletons. This material consisted of PBMCs from blood, taken less than 15 days before vaccination. The receptors here all came from a man aged 45-65 years who received an inactivated influenza vaccine.

This chain joins TRBV9 and TRBJ1-2, with TRBD1 matching over 7 bases. The junction had 7 bases not matched to a gene; V was cut back by 2 bases and J by 0 bases. Germline CDR1 and CDR2: SGDLS and YYNGEE. The CDR3 has 16 residues. The CDR3 region is CASSVEPGTANYGYTF. The CDR3 DNA reads TGTGCCAGCAGCGTGGAGCCCGGGACAGCTAACTATGGCTACACCTTC.

CDR3 DNA sequence: TGTGCCAGCAGTACTCTAACTCGACTAGCGGGAGGTTCCTCTGGGGCCAACGTCCTGACTTTC. Amino acids: CASSTLTRLAGGSSGANVLTF. This rearrangement joins TRBV6-2 or TRBV6-3 to TRBJ2-6; 13 positions match TRBD2. Looked up from germline, CDR1 is MNHEY and CDR2 is SVGEGT. The CDR3 runs 21 residues. Trimming cost V 5 bases and J 0 bases; bases outside gene matches: 13.

This clonotype has just one count. This chain connects TRBV30 to TRBJ1-1; tentative D call: TRBD1 (5 bases). V was trimmed by 1 base and J by 6 bases, leaving 9 bases between them. There are 12 residues in the CDR3. Germline assignment: CDR1 GTSNPN and CDR2 SVGIG (reference sequence). The chain's CDR3 is CAWSAGKPEAFF. As DNA, the CDR3 is TGTGCCTGGAGTGCAGGGAAGCCTGAAGCTTTCTTT.

The sample holds many counts of this clonotype. The chain couples TRBV9 to TRBJ2-1, with 7 bases identical to TRBD2. This CDR3 is built from 14 residues. V shed 4 bases, J shed 2 bases, and the junction held 3 bases outside the gene matches. Germline V gene data show CDR1 as SGDLS and CDR2 as YYNGEE. The CDR3 loop reads CASSISGTYNEQFF. The CDR3 DNA sequence: TGTGCCAGCAGCATCAGCGGGACCTACAATGAGCAGTTCTTC. The full variable domain, completed using reference TRBV9 and TRBJ2-1, is DSGVTQTPKHLITATGQRVTLRCSPRSGDLSVYWYQQSLDQGLQFLIQYYNGEERAKGNILERFSAQQFPDLHSELNLSSLELGDSALYFCASSISGTYNEQFFGPGTRLTVL.

In this sample, this clonotype turned up a few times. This chain joins TRBV7-8 and TRBJ2-1; the match to TRBD2 covers 10 bases. V lost 6 bases and J lost 5; bases outside the gene matches: 22. The CDR3 spans 20 residues. Germline V gene data show CDR1 as SGHVS and CDR2 as FQNEAQ. CDR3 nucleotide sequence: TGTGCCAGCAGATCAGCGGCAGCGGGAGGGTTCTTGTCCAGAGACAATGAGCAGTTCTTC. Translation: CASRSAAAGGFLSRDNEQFF.